These 28 T cell receptor beta chains originate from one sample sequenced in a study of shared clonotypes between healthy human individuals. CD8 cells regarded as naive lacked CD45RO, were positively chosen for CCR7, and omitted terminally differentiated effector memory CD45RA+ cells. The repertoire was sequenced with immunoSEQ multiplex PCR; TCRdb's copy has only in-frame clones and lacks some. The sample holds more than 2 million clones, over 85% seen once. Sequencing used naive CD8+ T cells from PBMCs. These receptors were taken from a man younger than 35 in good health. Some clones in this sample may be carry-over from other donors' samples.

The chain joins TRBV11-1 to TRBJ2-7; possibly TRBD1 for D (5 bases). V lost 5 bases to trimming and J lost 2 bases, with 10 bases between them. Germline CDR1 and CDR2: SGHAT and FQDESV (reference sequence). This CDR3 has 13 residues. The CDR3 DNA reads TGTGCCAGCAGCCCGACAGAAGCCTACGAGCAGTACTTC. Amino acid sequence: CASSPTEAYEQYF.

The chain combines TRBV6-5 with TRBJ2-1; weak D call: TRBD1 (6 bases). The CDR3 runs to 12 residues. The germline V and J ends were trimmed by 6 bases and 6 bases, with 9 bases remaining between them. The germline V gene encodes CDR1 MNHEY and CDR2 SVGAGI. The CDR3 reads CASRQQGNEQFF. The CDR3 nucleotides read TGTGCCAGCAGACAACAGGGCAATGAGCAGTTCTTC.

The chain links TRBV9 to TRBJ2-3; no reliable D call. In germline, CDR1 is SGDLS, CDR2 YYNGEE. The V gene lost 4 bases and the J gene lost 0 bases, with 15 bases spanning the gap. The CDR3 has 16 residues. The CDR3 sequence: CASSPRVLRSTDTQYF. CDR3 in DNA: TGTGCCAGCAGCCCCCGAGTCTTGCGAAGCACAGATACGCAGTATTTT. The entire variable domain, with the rest obtained from reference TRBV9 and TRBJ2-3, is as follows: DSGVTQTPKHLITATGQRVTLRCSPRSGDLSVYWYQQSLDQGLQFLIQYYNGEERAKGNILERFSAQQFPDLHSELNLSSLELGDSALYFCASSPRVLRSTDTQYFGPGTRLTVL.

The chain uses TRBV19 and TRBJ2-7; the D call may be TRBD1 or TRBD2 (6 bases each). Germline assignment: CDR1 LNHDA and CDR2 SQIVND (reference sequence). Trimming removed 9 bases at V and 2 bases at J, with 17 bases between. This CDR3 is 14 amino acids long. The CDR3 nucleotides read TGTGCCAGCTCTCTGGGGGGCCCGCCCTACGAGCAGTACTTC. This codes for CASSLGGPPYEQYF.

This clone was picked up one time. The V call is TRBV6-4, the J call TRBJ2-1; D not resolved. V lost 7 bases to trimming and J lost 9 bases, with 31 bases between them. CDR1 MRHNA and CDR2 SNTAGT come from the germline V gene. The CDR3 is 18 residues long. The CDR3 is CASILRSRIAVLGCEQFF. For the CDR3, the DNA is TGTGCCAGCATACTCCGTTCGAGAATTGCAGTTTTAGGGTGTGAGCAGTTCTTC.

The gene calls are TRBV6-4 and TRBJ2-5; weak D call: TRBD2 (5 bases). With 2 bases removed from V and 4 bases from J, the gap between germline ends came to 11 bases. This CDR3 comprises 14 residues. CDR1 and CDR2 (germline): MRHNA, SNTAGT. The CDR3 here is CASSDLGGLETQYF. CDR3 nucleotides: TGTGCCAGCAGTGACCTCGGCGGACTAGAGACCCAGTACTTC.

The chain joins TRBV7-2 to TRBJ2-3, with D perhaps matching TRBD1 (6 bases). The CDR3 has 16 amino acids. Between the trimmed V and J ends, which lost 5 bases and 4 bases, there was a span of 19 bases. CDR1 is SGHTA and CDR2 is FQGNSA in the germline V gene. The CDR3 spells CASSPTGHRSADTQYF. CDR3 in DNA: TGTGCCAGCAGCCCTACGGGACATCGCAGCGCAGATACGCAGTATTTT. Looking up the rest from reference TRBV7-2 and TRBJ2-3 gives the full variable domain: GAGVSQSPSNKVTEKGKDVELRCDPISGHTALYWYRQSLGQGLEFLIYFQGNSAPDKSGLPSDRFSAERTGGSVSTLTIQRTQQEDSAVYLCASSPTGHRSADTQYFGPGTRLTVL.

The rearrangement uses TRBV7-9 and TRBJ2-7, with TRBD1 matching 9 bases. V was clipped by 5 bases and J by 4 bases; unmatched bases: 6. Germline-derived CDR1 and CDR2 are SEHNR and FQNEAQ (reference sequence). This CDR3 has 14 residues. The CDR3 region has the DNA TGTGCCAGCAGCGGGGGACAGGGTAGATACGAGCAGTACTTC. Translating gives CASSGGQGRYEQYF.

The V gene is TRBV7-9, the J gene TRBJ2-1, with a weak D call TRBD1 (5 bases). Trimming removed 1 base at V and 5 bases at J, with 9 bases between. This CDR3 is built from 14 residues. Per germline, CDR1 SEHNR and CDR2 FQNEAQ (reference sequence). In DNA form, the CDR3 reads TGTGCCAGCAGCTTAGGACAGAACCACAATGAGCAGTTCTTC. The encoded protein is CASSLGQNHNEQFF.

This clone was detected once. V gene TRBV5-4 combines with J gene TRBJ1-2, with D perhaps matching TRBD1 (5 bases). The germline V and J ends were trimmed by 0 bases and 6 bases, with 21 bases remaining between them. The CDR3 extends over 17 amino acids. Germline V gene data show CDR1 as SGHNT and CDR2 as YYREEE (reference sequence). The CDR3 DNA reads TGTGCCAGCAGCTTGGGGGGGGAGGTGGCCGCGAAGAATGGCTACACCTTC. This sequence encodes CASSLGGEVAAKNGYTF.

The rearrangement uses TRBV29-1 and TRBJ2-2; 9 nucleotides line up with TRBD2. J lost 7 bases, V lost 6 bases, and 6 bases had no gene match. The CDR3 sequence is 13 residues long. Per germline, CDR1 SQVTM and CDR2 ANQGSEA. The CDR3 loop is CSVAIAGDGELFF. The DNA of the CDR3 is TGCAGCGTCGCCATAGCGGGGGACGGGGAGCTGTTTTTT.

This chain connects TRBV29-1 to TRBJ1-2, with D hard to call. V was pared by 0 bases and J by 4 bases, with 9 bases between. The CDR3 contains 13 residues. Germline values: CDR1 SQVTM, CDR2 ANQGSEA. The CDR3 nucleotides read TGCAGCGTTGAAGATACTTTGCCCTATGGCTACACCTTC. Residues: CSVEDTLPYGYTF.

The gene calls are TRBV27 and TRBJ2-2; the D gene is possibly TRBD2 (5 bases). The CDR3 loop spans 14 amino acids. Between the trimmed V and J ends, which lost 7 bases and 4 bases, there was a span of 13 bases. CDR1 and CDR2 from the germline V gene are MNHEY and SMNVEV (reference sequence). The CDR3 bases are TGTGCCAGCACGCTCAAGCGGCCCACCGGGGAGCTGTTTTTT. This encodes CASTLKRPTGELFF.

DNA for the CDR3: TGTGCCAGCAGCTACCTCCCGCGGAGCACAGATACGCAGTATTTT. Translation: CASSYLPRSTDTQYF. The rearrangement joins TRBV5-5 to TRBJ2-3; no definite D call. The germline V gene encodes CDR1 SGHKS and CDR2 YYEKEE (reference sequence). V lost 3 bases and J lost 0, with 11 bases in between. This CDR3 contains 15 residues.

This clone occurred once. V gene TRBV28 combines with J gene TRBJ1-5; D remains ambiguous. The CDR3 is made up of 17 amino acids. Looked up from germline, CDR1 is MDHEN and CDR2 is SYDVKM. V dropped 4 bases and J dropped 0 bases, with 16 bases sitting between them. As DNA, the CDR3 is TGTGCCAGCAGTTATACCACCGGGAGCAATAGCAATCAGCCCCAGCATTTT. It codes for CASSYTTGSNSNQPQHF.

CDR3 bases: TGTGCCAGCAGCCTTACCCTAGCGGGGGCAAACACCGGGGAGCTGTTTTTT. Protein sequence: CASSLTLAGANTGELFF. The chain links TRBV7-6 to TRBJ2-2; 10 positions agree with TRBD2. CDR1 is SGHVS and CDR2 is FNYEAQ in the germline V gene. The V and J ends lost 5 bases and 2 bases, in that order; junction bases with no gene match: 8. There are 17 residues in the CDR3.

The chain employs TRBV7-9 and TRBJ2-5, with D perhaps TRBD2 (5 bases). Germline V CDR1 and CDR2: SEHNR, FQNEAQ (reference sequence). V lost 0 bases, J lost 2 bases, and 10 bases lay in between. The CDR3 is 15 amino acids. CDR3 loop: CASSLAEVEQETQYF. CDR3 sequence (DNA): TGTGCCAGCAGCTTAGCGGAGGTGGAACAAGAGACCCAGTACTTC.

CDR3 in amino acids: CASSLRGDSPYEQYF. The CDR3 nucleotides are TGTGCCAGCAGCTTAAGGGGTGACAGCCCCTACGAGCAGTACTTC. The chain employs TRBV7-9 and TRBJ2-7; possibly TRBD1 for D (5 bases). The germline CDR1 and CDR2 sequences are SEHNR and FQNEAQ (reference sequence). The ends were cut back, 2 bases at V and 2 bases at J, with 13 bases in the middle. The CDR3 extends over 15 amino acids.

The chain has TRBV28 and TRBJ1-4; D is unresolved. Trimming removed 7 bases at V and 5 bases at J, with 11 bases between. The CDR3 is 13 amino acids. Per the germline V gene, CDR1 is MDHEN and CDR2 is SYDVKM. The CDR3 DNA follows: TGTGCCAGCACCGAAAGGGAAAATGAAAAACTGTTTTTT. This sequence encodes CASTERENEKLFF. The whole variable domain, remainder taken from reference TRBV28 and TRBJ1-4, is DVKVTQSSRYLVKRTGEKVFLECVQDMDHENMFWYRQDPGLGLRLIYFSYDVKMKEKGDIPEGYSVSREKKERFSLILESASTNQTSMYLCASTERENEKLFFGSGTQLSVL.

The chain has TRBV2 and TRBJ1-1; 8 nucleotides line up with TRBD1. Unmatched junction bases numbered 7, after V lost 4 bases and J lost 6 bases. Germline V CDR1 and CDR2: SNHLY, FYNNEI. The CDR3 sequence is 14 residues long. The CDR3, as DNA: TGTGCCAGCAGTGGCATTACAGGGGGGGCTGAAGCTTTCTTT. This codes for CASSGITGGAEAFF. Full variable domain (rest looked up from reference TRBV2 and TRBJ1-1): EPEVTQTPSHQVTQMGQEVILRCVPISNHLYFYWYRQILGQKVEFLVSFYNNEISEKSEIFDDQFSVERPDGSNFTLKIRSTKLEDSAMYFCASSGITGGAEAFFGQGTRLTVV.

The chain joins TRBV27 to TRBJ2-1; D remains unclear. Germline V gene data show CDR1 as MNHEY and CDR2 as SMNVEV (reference sequence). The V gene lost 1 base and the J gene lost 7 bases, with 11 bases spanning the gap. This CDR3 region has 14 residues. Here the CDR3 reads CASSLYAARNEQFF. The CDR3, as DNA: TGTGCCAGCAGTTTATACGCTGCCCGGAATGAGCAGTTCTTC.

This sequence joins TRBV5-1 and TRBJ2-7, with 7 bases fitting TRBD1. The V and J ends lost 6 bases and 1 base, in that order; junction bases with no gene match: 4. The CDR3 runs 13 residues. Germline V lookup: CDR1 SGHRS, CDR2 YFSETQ. CDR3 residues: CASNGDSSYEQYF. CDR3 bases: TGCGCCAGCAACGGGGACAGTTCCTACGAGCAGTACTTC.

This sequence joins TRBV28 and TRBJ2-7, with 9 nucleotides matching TRBD2. V lost 4 bases to trimming and J lost 3 bases; unmatched junction nucleotides: 10. Germline loops: CDR1 MDHEN, CDR2 SYDVKM. The CDR3 contains 16 residues. The CDR3 coding sequence is TGTGCCAGCAGTTCAGATCCGGGACTAGCAAGCTACGAGCAGTACTTC. Amino acids: CASSSDPGLASYEQYF.

The chain carries TRBV27 and TRBJ2-6; D is uncertain. Trimming left V 8 bases short and J 1 base short, with 12 bases between. CDR3 length: 15 amino acids. CDR1 is MNHEY, CDR2 SMNVEV, per germline (reference sequence). The CDR3 region is CASALVGSGANVLTF. In DNA, the CDR3 is TGTGCCAGCGCTTTGGTTGGTTCTGGGGCCAACGTCCTGACTTTC.

This clone was seen just once. The CDR3 region has the DNA TGTGCCAGCAGCTTAGCGGGACTAGAATCTGGGACCCAGTACTTC. Translating gives CASSLAGLESGTQYF. The chain recombines TRBV7-8 with TRBJ2-5; 8 bases are shared with TRBD2. Losses at the gene ends were 0 bases for V and 7 bases for J; bases not matched to a gene: 7. The CDR3 totals 15 residues. Per the germline V gene, CDR1 is SGHVS and CDR2 is FQNEAQ.

The chain couples TRBV27 to TRBJ1-4; 12 bases fit TRBD1. V was pared by 5 bases and J by 2 bases, with 6 bases of the junction left unmatched. Germline CDR1 and CDR2: MNHEY and SMNVEV (reference sequence). The CDR3 loop spans 17 amino acids. CDR3 bases: TGTGCCAGCAGTGCGGGACAGGGGGCAGGGACTAATGAAAAACTGTTTTTT. Protein: CASSAGQGAGTNEKLFF. Using reference TRBV27 and TRBJ1-4 for the parts outside the CDR3, the full variable domain is EAQVTQNPRYLITVTGKKLTVTCSQNMNHEYMSWYRQDPGLGLRQIYYSMNVEVTDKGDVPEGYKVSRKEKRNFPLILESPSPNQTSLYFCASSAGQGAGTNEKLFFGSGTQLSVL.

The chain couples TRBV7-5 to TRBJ1-2. TRBV7-5 is a listed pseudogene. The CDR3 has 10 amino acids. For the CDR3, the DNA is TGTGCCAGAAGCTTTGATTGCTACACCTTC. Its protein is CARSFDCYTF.

V and J are TRBV6-6 and TRBJ2-1; 7 positions agree with TRBD2. CDR1 is MNHNY and CDR2 is SVGAGI in the germline V gene (reference sequence). V trimming: 0 bases; J trimming: 10 bases; junction bases outside the gene matches: 9. This CDR3 is built from 15 residues. Here the CDR3 reads CASSYSASGLGEQFF. The CDR3 DNA reads TGTGCCAGCAGTTACTCGGCTAGCGGTTTAGGGGAGCAGTTCTTC.